Sequencing of this TCR beta chain was carried out in a study of vaccination effects on CD4 cells after COVID-19. Study information: Samples were taken post-vaccine, and their median timing was 72 days after the second dose. Whole-study results and caveats: Marked clonal contraction of both clone types appeared late after vaccination.

V lost 5 bases and J lost 7, with 14 bases in between. The CDR3 consists of 13 residues. CDR1 and CDR2 from the germline V gene are SGHAT and FQNNGV. For this clone: The antigen is undetermined.

Ahead of sequencing, the ViraFEST assay grew antigen-specific CD4+ T cells using viral peptide pools. Upon completion of approximately ten days in culture, CD4+ T cells were isolated. Participants were vaccinated with two doses of either the BNT162b2 or mRNA-1273 vaccine. Around 2 million PBMC were placed in each well, which was supplemented with approximately 9.2 IU/ml IL-2 and roughly 9 ug/ml peptides. Produced via immunoSEQ multiplex PCR; TCRdb's table is partial and in-frame only. Of approximately 83,000 clones listed, roughly 73% were seen once; the top ten hold around 1.1%. The chain links TRBV11-2 to TRBJ1-1; possible D gene TRBD1, 5 bases. The TCR originated in a human donor who received a COVID-19 vaccine. The material sequenced was CD4+ T cells from PBMCs cultured with HCoV-OC43 spike peptides, taken after COVID-19 vaccination. The subset: HCoV-OC43 spike overlapping peptide pool stimulation. DNA of the CDR3: TGTGCCAGCAGCATGACCGGACATTTTGAAGCTTTCTTT. This gives the protein CASSMTGHFEAFF. The full variable domain, rest sourced from reference TRBV11-2 and TRBJ1-1, is EAGVAQSPRYKIIEKRQSVAFWCNPISGHATLYWYQQILGQGPKLLIQFQNNGVVDDSQLPKDRFSAERLKGVDSTLKIQPAKLEDSAVYLCASSMTGHFEAFFGQGTRLTVV.